This entry is about one T cell receptor (beta chain). This record belongs to a study of blood T cell repertoires in COVID-19. The overall study: The analysed material was cDNA or gDNA that came from T cells, B-cell-depleted T cells, or PBMCs.

After removal of 3 bases from V and 5 bases from J, the junction contained 15 bases not matched to a gene. The CDR3 is made up of 18 amino acids. Germline V lookup: CDR1 MDHEN, CDR2 SYDVKM. Data came from immunoSEQ multiplex PCR; TCRdb stores just in-frame clones and leaves some out. The sample has roughly 180,000 clones, 80% to 85% seen once. The sequenced material came from peripheral blood. The chain has TRBV28 and TRBJ2-7; TRBD2 matches 11 bases. The source is a woman under 40 with acute or convalescent COVID-19. The CDR3 loop is CASSLDKWPGLAENEQYF. The CDR3, as DNA: TGTGCCAGCAGTTTGGATAAGTGGCCGGGACTAGCGGAAAACGAGCAGTACTTC.